Shown below are 20 T cell receptor beta chains from a single sample sequenced in a study of cytomegalovirus exposure and HLA in healthy donors. PCR employed 60 Vbeta and 13 Jbeta primers. The table came from immunoSEQ multiplex PCR; TCRdb's copy has only in-frame clones and leaves some out. Here the sample spans under 150,000 clones, 75% to 90% being singletons. Sequencing was done on a sample of PBMCs. The receptors originated from a man aged 25 to 40 in good health and CMV-seronegative.

The chain is built from TRBV6-5 and TRBJ2-2, with TRBD2 matching 12 bases. CDR3 length: 15 residues. Germline assignment: CDR1 MNHEY and CDR2 SVGAGI. The J segment lost 4 bases and the V segment lost 4 bases, leaving 1 base of the junction unmatched. The CDR3 nucleotides read TGTGCCAGCAGTTTGGGACTAGCGGGCACCGGGGAGCTGTTTTTT. Translated, it gives CASSLGLAGTGELFF.

J is TRBJ1-5 and V is TRBV2; 9 bases map to TRBD1. Germline V gene sequence: CDR1 SNHLY, CDR2 FYNNEI. Trimming removed 4 bases from V and 7 bases from J; junction bases left unmatched: 5. CDR3 length: 14 amino acids. CDR3 sequence (DNA): TGTGCCAGCAGTGGGGGACAGGGTCTACAGCCCCAGCATTTT. Translating gives CASSGGQGLQPQHF.

The genes are TRBV30 and TRBJ1-6, with D possibly TRBD1 on 5 matching bases. This CDR3 has 15 residues. Looked up from germline, CDR1 is GTSNPN and CDR2 is SVGIG (reference sequence). The V end lost 0 bases, the J end lost 7 bases, and 13 bases lay between the germline ends. The CDR3 protein is CAWSVLYRPNSPLHF. In nucleotides, the CDR3 is TGTGCCTGGAGTGTCTTATACAGGCCGAATTCACCCCTCCACTTT.

The gene calls are TRBV19 and TRBJ2-5; 8 positions agree with TRBD2. V lost 3 bases, J lost 1 base, and 7 bases stayed unmatched. Germline values: CDR1 LNHDA, CDR2 SQIVND (reference sequence). CDR3 length: 16 residues. The CDR3 loop is CASSIGSGVLQETQYF. In DNA form, the CDR3 reads TGTGCCAGTAGTATTGGTAGCGGGGTCCTCCAAGAGACCCAGTACTTC.

The V call is TRBV6-6, the J call TRBJ2-5; 7 positions match TRBD1. With V trimmed by 2 bases and J by 2 bases, 5 bases remained unmatched. CDR3 length equals 15 residues. Germline V gives CDR1 MNHNY, CDR2 SVGAGI (reference sequence). DNA of the CDR3: TGTGCCAGCAGTTACCTGGGACAGATTCAAGAGACCCAGTACTTC. Translation gives CASSYLGQIQETQYF.

Here the CDR3 DNA reads TGTGCCAGCAGCGTAGCTTTGAGGGCCGAATCTGGGGCCAACGTCCTGACTTTC. Translation gives CASSVALRAESGANVLTF. The V and J genes are TRBV9 and TRBJ2-6, with D perhaps TRBD2 (5 bases). The CDR3 is made up of 18 amino acids. Trimming removed 0 bases at V and 1 base at J, with 14 bases between. The germline CDR1 and CDR2 sequences are SGDLS and YYNGEE.

The chain joins TRBV9 to TRBJ2-7; TRBD2 matches at 8 bases. The V and J ends lost 0 bases and 6 bases, in that order; junction bases with no gene match: 5. The germline gives CDR1 SGDLS, CDR2 YYNGEE. There are 14 residues in the CDR3. DNA for the CDR3: TGTGCCAGCAGCGTAGATCGGGAGGGCCCCGAGCAGTACTTC. Protein product: CASSVDREGPEQYF.

The chain recombines TRBV11-3 with TRBJ2-1; TRBD1 matches at 7 bases. V was pared by 5 bases and J by 8 bases, with 12 bases of the junction left unmatched. CDR3 length equals 15 residues. Per the germline V gene, CDR1 is SGHNT and CDR2 is YENEEA. The CDR3 bases are TGTGCCAGCAGCCTAAATAGACAGGGTTTTTATGAGCAGTTCTTC. Its protein product is CASSLNRQGFYEQFF.

The chain carries TRBV4-2 and TRBJ1-5, with 9 bases identical to TRBD1. Germline V gene lookup returns CDR1 LGHNA and CDR2 YNFKEQ. The CDR3 totals 16 residues. Trimming took 5 bases from V and 1 from J; bases not matched to a gene: 6. The CDR3 reads CASSLNGQGSNQPQHF. CDR3 DNA sequence: TGTGCCAGCAGCTTAAACGGACAGGGGAGCAATCAGCCCCAGCATTTT.

This clone occurred a few times. The rearrangement joins TRBV10-2 to TRBJ1-1, with a possible D match to TRBD1 (5 bases). The germline gives CDR1 WSHSY, CDR2 SAAADI. The germline V and J ends were trimmed by 3 bases and 3 bases, with 8 bases remaining between them. The CDR3 runs to 13 residues. The CDR3: CASSEVRDTEAFF. In DNA form, the CDR3 reads TGCGCCAGCAGTGAAGTCAGGGACACTGAAGCTTTCTTT.

The chain couples TRBV4-3 to TRBJ2-7; TRBD1 matches 9 bases. CDR1 and CDR2 from the germline V gene are LGHNA and YSLEER. The CDR3 has 14 amino acids. V trimming: 3 bases; J trimming: 7 bases; junction bases outside the gene matches: 7. In nucleotides, the CDR3 is TGCGCCAGCAGCCACGGGACAGGGATAGTGGAGCAGTACTTC. This translates into CASSHGTGIVEQYF.

The chain uses TRBV6-5 and TRBJ2-7, with 12 bases lining up with TRBD2. V lost 5 bases to trimming and J lost 3 bases; unmatched junction nucleotides: 2. Germline-derived CDR1 and CDR2 are MNHEY and SVGAGI. The CDR3 is 14 amino acids. The CDR3 region is CASSRTSGIYEQYF. In nucleotides, the CDR3 is TGTGCCAGCAGTCGGACTAGCGGGATCTACGAGCAGTACTTC.

V gene TRBV9 combines with J gene TRBJ2-7; TRBD1 agrees at 9 bases. This CDR3 region has 14 residues. V was pared by 2 bases and J by 3 bases, with 3 bases of the junction left unmatched. Looked up from germline, CDR1 is SGDLS and CDR2 is YYNGEE. The DNA for the CDR3 is TGTGCCAGCAGCGTTGGGACAGGGTTCTACGAGCAGTACTTC. It codes for CASSVGTGFYEQYF. Looking up the rest from reference TRBV9 and TRBJ2-7 gives the full variable domain: DSGVTQTPKHLITATGQRVTLRCSPRSGDLSVYWYQQSLDQGLQFLIQYYNGEERAKGNILERFSAQQFPDLHSELNLSSLELGDSALYFCASSVGTGFYEQYFGPGTRLTVT.

This clone has more than one count but fewer than ten. This chain connects TRBV28 to TRBJ2-4; D is undetermined. There are 14 residues in the CDR3. Trimming took 3 bases from V and 0 from J, leaving 6 bases between them. CDR1 and CDR2 from the germline V gene are MDHEN and SYDVKM. The CDR3 protein is CASSLQLAKNIQYF. The CDR3 DNA sequence: TGTGCCAGCAGTTTGCAACTAGCCAAAAACATTCAGTACTTC.

This clone was seen a few times. V usage is TRBV14 and J usage is TRBJ2-3; tentatively, D is TRBD2 (6 bases). The ends were cut back, 0 bases at V and 2 bases at J, with 9 bases in the middle. The CDR3 sequence is 15 residues long. Germline V gene lookup returns CDR1 SGHDN and CDR2 FVKESK. As DNA, the CDR3 is TGTGCCAGCAGCCAAGAACTAGCTGCCACAGATACGCAGTATTTT. The encoded protein is CASSQELAATDTQYF.

V usage is TRBV27 and J usage is TRBJ2-1; D perhaps matches TRBD1 (5 bases). The CDR3 totals 12 residues. From germline, CDR1 is MNHEY and CDR2 SMNVEV (reference sequence). The V and J ends lost 6 bases and 5 bases respectively, with 8 bases between them. Here the CDR3 reads CASSQGNNEQFF. CDR3 DNA: TGTGCCAGCAGCCAGGGAAACAATGAGCAGTTCTTC.

The rearrangement joins TRBV11-2 to TRBJ2-1; D ambiguous. Deletions cut 5 bases from V and 0 bases from J, with 17 bases between. CDR1 and CDR2 (germline): SGHAT, FQNNGV. The CDR3 covers 17 residues. The CDR3 here is CASSELGIGLSYNEQFF. CDR3 nucleotides: TGTGCCAGCAGCGAGCTAGGAATAGGTCTCTCCTACAATGAGCAGTTCTTC.

The chain links TRBV28 to TRBJ2-1; D might be TRBD2 (5 bases). CDR3 size: 14 residues. Germline CDR1 reads MDHEN; CDR2 reads SYDVKM. V was trimmed by 5 bases and J by 4 bases, leaving 12 bases between them. In DNA form, the CDR3 reads TGTGCCAGCAGTCCAGGAGGCGGTTACAATGAGCAGTTCTTC. Its protein is CASSPGGGYNEQFF. Combining the CDR3 with reference TRBV28 and TRBJ2-1 gives the whole variable domain DVKVTQSSRYLVKRTGEKVFLECVQDMDHENMFWYRQDPGLGLRLIYFSYDVKMKEKGDIPEGYSVSREKKERFSLILESASTNQTSMYLCASSPGGGYNEQFFGPGTRLTVL.

The chain links TRBV10-3 to TRBJ1-5; TRBD1 agrees at 10 bases. This CDR3 is built from 17 residues. Germline V lookup: CDR1 ENHRY, CDR2 SYGVKD. V gave up 4 bases and J gave up 6 bases; unmatched junction bases: 12. CDR3 loop: CAISASGQGIFSQPQHF. Written as DNA, the CDR3 is TGTGCCATCAGTGCTTCGGGACAGGGGATTTTTTCTCAGCCCCAGCATTTT.

In DNA form, the CDR3 reads TGTGCCAGCAGCTACGACTATATGGTGAACGATGAGCAGTTCTTC. Its protein is CASSYDYMVNDEQFF. The chain has TRBV5-6 and TRBJ2-1, with D tentatively TRBD2 (5 bases). Germline V gene data show CDR1 as SGHDT and CDR2 as YYEEEE. The length of the CDR3 is 15 residues. V was pared by 3 bases and J by 8 bases, with 18 bases between.